This TCR beta chain was retrieved from a study of graft-versus-host responses after intestinal transplantation. Looking at the study overall: Recipients had transplants, and these were multivisceral, liver-intestinal, or isolated intestinal. Following induction with anti-thymocyte globulin, all recipients were given tacrolimus and steroids for roughly three years. General study points: Graft-versus-host to host-versus-graft clonal ratios in allografts were high in patients with graft-donor T cell macrochimerism.

The CDR3 has 14 amino acids. Germline lookup yields CDR1 MNHEY and CDR2 SVGAGI. With 8 bases removed from V and 1 base from J, the gap between germline ends came to 15 bases. Generated by immunoSEQ multiplex PCR, the TCRdb table keeps only in-frame clones and is missing some. The sample has tens of thousands of clones, 90% to 95% seen once. Concerning this clone itself: Its antigen is as yet unknown.

The TCR comes from a human donor who received an intestinal transplant. This sample comprised unstimulated CD8+ T cells sorted from spleen or lymph node cells, obtained before intestinal transplant. The chain carries TRBV6-5 and TRBJ2-7; tentative D call: TRBD2 (6 bases). In DNA, the CDR3 is TGTGCCAGCGGCCAGTCCGGGACTTCCTACGAGCAGTACTTC. As protein: CASGQSGTSYEQYF.